The 17 T cell receptor beta chains reported below all come from one sample, sequenced in a study of T cell responses to AZD1222 COVID-19 vaccine. Here immunoSEQ multiplex PCR was the method, and the copy in TCRdb shows in-frame clones only, minus some. In the table there are more than 95,000 clones, more than 75% of which are singletons. The source was peripheral blood, collected on day 0 of AZD1222 vaccination. The receptors were gathered from an adult in good health.

This clone was counted a single time. The V call is TRBV19, the J call TRBJ1-5; possibly TRBD1 for D (5 bases). Germline CDR1 LNHDA, CDR2 SQIVND (reference sequence). V shed 3 bases and J shed 3 bases, with 9 bases lying between them. The CDR3 extends over 14 amino acids. CDR3 nucleotide sequence: TGTGCCAGTAGTATGGGGGGGTTCAATCAGCCCCAGCATTTT. Protein: CASSMGGFNQPQHF.

This sequence joins TRBV18 and TRBJ2-7; 9 bases are shared with TRBD2. Per germline, CDR1 KGHSH and CDR2 LQKENI. There are 13 residues in the CDR3. V was pared by 3 bases and J by 4 bases, with 1 base of the junction left unmatched. CDR3 coding DNA: TGTGCCAGCTCACCGGCGGGAGGGTACGAGCAGTACTTC. Translation: CASSPAGGYEQYF. Complete variable domain (other parts from reference TRBV18 and TRBJ2-7): NAGVMQNPRHLVRRRGQEARLRCSPMKGHSHVYWYRQLPEEGLKFMVYLQKENIIDESGMPKERFSAEFPKEGPSILRIQQVVRGDSAAYFCASSPAGGYEQYFGPGTRLTVT.

The chain recombines TRBV4-1 with TRBJ2-1; TRBD2 aligns across 11 bases. The V and J ends lost 0 bases and 2 bases, in that order; junction bases with no gene match: 6. The germline V gene has CDR1 MGHRA and CDR2 YSYEKL. This CDR3 is built from 18 residues. Here the CDR3 DNA reads TGCGCCAGCAGCCAAGATCGGGGGGGACTAGCGGCCTACAATGAGCAGTTCTTC. Protein sequence: CASSQDRGGLAAYNEQFF.

The rearrangement joins TRBV7-2 to TRBJ2-7; TRBD2 agrees at 7 bases. Germline CDR1 SGHTA, CDR2 FQGNSA. V was pared by 5 bases and J by 1 base, with 11 bases of the junction left unmatched. This CDR3 region has 16 residues. CDR3 in amino acids: CASSPRWDGRSYEQYF. The CDR3 DNA is TGTGCCAGCAGCCCCAGGTGGGACGGGAGGTCCTACGAGCAGTACTTC.

This clone has just a few counts. V is TRBV2 and J is TRBJ2-5; tentatively, D is TRBD1 or TRBD2 (6 bases each). CDR3 length equals 15 residues. The V end was cut by 3 bases, the J end by 3 bases, with 14 bases between. Looked up from germline, CDR1 is SNHLY and CDR2 is FYNNEI. For the CDR3, the DNA is TGTGCCAGCAGTGAGAGGGGGACTGCCAAAGAGACCCAGTACTTC. Amino acid sequence: CASSERGTAKETQYF.

The gene calls are TRBV6-5 and TRBJ1-6; D is undetermined. Trimming left V 0 bases short and J 6 bases short, with 9 bases between. The CDR3 runs to 15 residues. CDR1 is MNHEY and CDR2 is SVGAGI in the germline V gene. The CDR3 region is CASSYSTGRNSPLHF. As DNA, the CDR3 is TGTGCCAGCAGTTACTCGACTGGGCGTAATTCACCCCTCCACTTT.

This sequence joins TRBV5-6 and TRBJ2-7, with 13 bases fitting TRBD2. Unmatched junction bases numbered 5, after V lost 4 bases and J lost 4 bases. The germline gives CDR1 SGHDT, CDR2 YYEEEE. The CDR3 totals 15 residues. The DNA of the CDR3 is TGTGCCAGCAGCCAAGGACTAGCGGGAGAGTACGAGCAGTACTTC. This gives the protein CASSQGLAGEYEQYF.

The chain recombines TRBV12-3 or TRBV12-4 with TRBJ1-1; D not resolved. This CDR3 region has 12 residues. V dropped 3 bases and J dropped 3 bases, with 5 bases sitting between them. CDR3 in DNA: TGTGCCAGCAGTTTTACAGACACTGAAGCTTTCTTT. This gives the protein CASSFTDTEAFF.

This clone has only a few counts. V gene TRBV4-1 combines with J gene TRBJ2-7, with TRBD2 matching 12 bases. V trimming: 4 bases; J trimming: 5 bases; junction bases outside the gene matches: 3. There are 14 residues in the CDR3. Per germline, CDR1 MGHRA and CDR2 YSYEKL. CDR3 protein: CASSPGLAGHEQYF. The CDR3 DNA is TGCGCCAGCAGCCCGGGACTAGCGGGCCACGAGCAGTACTTC.

V and J are TRBV6-5 and TRBJ1-2; D may be TRBD1 (5 bases). Germline V gives CDR1 MNHEY, CDR2 SVGAGI. This CDR3 region has 16 residues. Trimming left V 2 bases short and J 4 bases short, with 17 bases between. In nucleotides, the CDR3 is TGTGCCAGCAGTTACGGTGAGGGGTCCGGCGGCTATGGCTACACCTTC. Translation gives CASSYGEGSGGYGYTF.

The chain employs TRBV5-1 and TRBJ1-1, with TRBD1 identical over 9 bases. V dropped 5 bases and J dropped 3; count of bases not matched to a gene: 5. The CDR3 is made up of 14 amino acids. In germline, CDR1 is SGHRS, CDR2 YFSETQ. This CDR3 reads CASRRGQGDTEAFF. The CDR3 DNA reads TGCGCCAGCAGACGGGGACAGGGAGACACTGAAGCTTTCTTT.

V gene TRBV7-3 combines with J gene TRBJ1-1; D is uncertain. The V end was cut by 3 bases, the J end by 0 bases, with 5 bases between. Germline CDR1 reads SGHTA; CDR2 reads FQGTGA. This CDR3 has 13 amino acids. DNA of the CDR3: TGTGCCAGCAGCTTCGGGATGAACACTGAAGCTTTCTTT. It translates to CASSFGMNTEAFF.

This clone was found once. V and J are TRBV6-5 and TRBJ2-1; D unclear. This CDR3 contains 11 residues. Germline assignment: CDR1 MNHEY and CDR2 SVGAGI. Trimming removed 7 bases at V and 7 bases at J, with 8 bases between. The chain's CDR3 is CASINRNEQFF. CDR3 in DNA: TGTGCCAGCATTAATCGGAATGAGCAGTTCTTC.

The V call is TRBV11-2, the J call TRBJ2-5; the D is unclear. The CDR3 sequence is 11 residues long. The V gene's germline CDR1 is SGHAT and CDR2 FQNNGV. Trimming pared 6 bases from V and 5 bases from J, leaving 7 bases between. In DNA, the CDR3 is TGTGCCAGCAGGAGCCAGGAGACCCAGTACTTC. It translates to CASRSQETQYF.

V usage is TRBV28 and J usage is TRBJ2-5, with D perhaps matching TRBD2 (6 bases). The CDR3 consists of 14 residues. V was clipped by 3 bases and J by 5 bases, with 13 bases between them. CDR1 MDHEN and CDR2 SYDVKM come from the germline V gene. The CDR3, as DNA: TGTGCCAGCAGTTTCGCGGGATCTGCGGAGACCCAGTACTTC. Its protein product is CASSFAGSAETQYF.

The chain uses TRBV12-5 and TRBJ2-7; no clear D gene. V lost 5 bases and J 6 bases, leaving 11 bases between the germline ends. This CDR3 spans 12 amino acids. CDR1 LGHNT and CDR2 FRNRAP come from the germline V gene. CDR3 in DNA: TGTGCTAGTGGTCCTACAATTGGCGAGCAGTACTTC. Protein: CASGPTIGEQYF.

The chain combines TRBV9 with TRBJ1-1; weak D call: TRBD1 (6 bases). Germline V gene data show CDR1 as SGDLS and CDR2 as YYNGEE. This CDR3 is 16 amino acids long. V was pared by 4 bases and J by 3 bases, with 19 bases between. In nucleotides, the CDR3 is TGTGCCAGCAGCCTAGCGTTGTCAGGGGTGGACACTGAAGCTTTCTTT. It is translated as CASSLALSGVDTEAFF.